Presented here are 10 T cell receptor beta chains from one specimen sequenced in a study of blood T cell repertoires in COVID-19. The assay was immunoSEQ multiplex PCR, and TCRdb's table has in-frame clones only and misses some. The sample gives over 50,000 clones, roughly 84% of which show up once; over 9.5% is in the top ten. Material for sequencing was peripheral blood. These receptors all stem from a man aged 70 or older with active COVID-19.

The V and J genes are TRBV9 and TRBJ1-1; possibly TRBD1 for D (6 bases). The CDR3 is 15 amino acids. Trimming removed 4 bases at V and 0 bases at J, with 13 bases between. The germline CDR1 and CDR2 sequences are SGDLS and YYNGEE. CDR3 loop: CASSPRGTLNTEAFF. CDR3 in DNA: TGTGCCAGCAGCCCCAGGGGCACTTTGAACACTGAAGCTTTCTTT.

This chain connects TRBV19 to TRBJ2-2; 8 positions match TRBD1. CDR3 length equals 14 residues. CDR1 LNHDA and CDR2 SQIVND come from the germline V gene (reference sequence). The ends lost 6 bases at V and 6 bases at J; junction bases unmatched: 6. The CDR3 nucleotides are TGTGCCAGTAGACCGGACAGGGTAGCCGGGGAGCTGTTTTTT. This sequence encodes CASRPDRVAGELFF.

The chain links TRBV3-1 (or the pseudogene TRBV3-2) to TRBJ1-6; maybe TRBD1 (5 bases). This CDR3 has 13 residues. CDR1 LGHDT and CDR2 YNNKEL come from the germline V gene (reference sequence). The germline V and J ends were trimmed by 1 base and 9 bases, with 7 bases remaining between them. This CDR3 reads CASSQGQSSPLHF. CDR3 DNA sequence: TGTGCCAGCAGCCAAGGACAGTCTTCACCCCTCCACTTT.

V usage is TRBV19 and J usage is TRBJ1-2; 7 bases are a match to TRBD1. This CDR3 has 13 residues. Germline V gene data show CDR1 as LNHDA and CDR2 as SQIVND (reference sequence). J gave up 6 bases and V 6 bases, and 7 bases lay outside the gene matches. CDR3 sequence reads: CASRPGGTNGYTF. In nucleotides, the CDR3 is TGTGCCAGTAGGCCAGGGGGAACTAATGGCTACACCTTC.

V usage is TRBV12-5 and J usage is TRBJ2-6, with D possibly being TRBD2 (5 bases). The germline CDR1 and CDR2 sequences are LGHNT and FRNRAP. V dropped 4 bases and J dropped 0 bases, with 7 bases sitting between them. The CDR3 totals 15 residues. Here the CDR3 DNA reads TGTGCTAGTGGTTCCGGAGGCTCTGGGGCCAACGTCCTGACTTTC. It codes for CASGSGGSGANVLTF.

This chain links TRBV10-3 with TRBJ2-1, with 8 bases fitting TRBD2. The CDR3 contains 14 residues. V shed 7 bases and J 6 bases; nucleotides not matched to a gene: 8. Germline V gene lookup returns CDR1 ENHRY and CDR2 SYGVKD. The CDR3 region is CAITYGLAGNEQFF. The CDR3 DNA sequence: TGTGCCATCACCTACGGACTAGCTGGCAATGAGCAGTTCTTC.

The gene calls are TRBV7-9 and TRBJ2-2; weak D call: TRBD2 (5 bases). Deletions cut 3 bases from V and 6 bases from J, with 11 bases between. Germline CDR1 reads SEHNR; CDR2 reads FQNEAQ (reference sequence). The CDR3 has 14 amino acids. CDR3 in amino acids: CASSFEDLSGELFF. CDR3 coding DNA: TGTGCCAGCAGCTTCGAGGACTTATCCGGGGAGCTGTTTTTT.

The chain couples TRBV7-2 to TRBJ1-2, with 10 bases identical to TRBD1. CDR1 is SGHTA, CDR2 FQGNSA, per germline. J gave up 0 bases and V 2 bases, and 12 bases lay outside the gene matches. The CDR3 is 19 amino acids. CDR3 bases: TGTGCCAGCAGCTTACGAGGGACAGGGGTCCTAGGACCTAACTATGGCTACACCTTC. As protein: CASSLRGTGVLGPNYGYTF.

The CDR3 region has the DNA TGTGCCAGCAGCTTACGCCTCCGGCTAGCGGGGGGGAGCGGGTTCTTC. It is translated as CASSLRLRLAGGSGFF. The V call is TRBV7-2, the J call TRBJ2-1, with 12 bases aligning to TRBD2. The CDR3 covers 16 residues. The germline gives CDR1 SGHTA, CDR2 FQGNSA. The junction had 14 bases not matched to a gene; V was cut back by 2 bases and J by 15 bases.

The chain couples TRBV3-1 (or the pseudogene TRBV3-2) to TRBJ1-6, with D hard to call. Per the germline V gene, CDR1 is LGHDT and CDR2 is YNNKEL (reference sequence). CDR3 length: 13 amino acids. Deletions cut 2 bases from V and 7 bases from J, with 6 bases between. The CDR3 DNA is TGTGCCAGCAGCCAATATATCAATTCACCCCTCCACTTT. This sequence encodes CASSQYINSPLHF.